These 16 T cell receptor beta chains were sequenced from one sample in a study of breast tumors, draining lymph nodes, adjacent tissues. MiXCR, applied by TCRdb to the multiplex PCR reads, yields one record per CDR3 protein. The table lists about 200,000 distinct CDR3 sequences, approximately 36% of them singletons. Samples came from axillary lymph nodes draining the breast cancer. The specimen sequenced was axillary lymph node tissue. These receptors came from a female donor with breast cancer. Some clones in this sample may be carry-over from other donors' samples.

The CDR3 loop is CASSSPGTGELFF. The CDR3 DNA sequence: TGTGCCAGTAGTAGCCCCGGGACAGGGGAACTGTTTTTT. The chain uses TRBV19 and TRBJ1-4, with 10 nucleotides matching TRBD1. This CDR3 spans 13 amino acids. CDR1 is LNHDA and CDR2 is SQIVND in the germline V gene (reference sequence). V lost 4 bases and J lost 12; bases outside the gene matches: 5.

This clonotype was recorded at least ten times. The rearrangement joins TRBV9 to TRBJ2-1; D might be TRBD1 (6 bases). This CDR3 spans 15 amino acids. Trimming left V 4 bases short and J 6 bases short, with 17 bases between. CDR1 is SGDLS and CDR2 is YYNGEE in the germline V gene. The CDR3 sequence is CASSFRGWESNEQFF. CDR3 bases: TGTGCCAGCAGCTTCAGGGGTTGGGAAAGCAATGAGCAGTTCTTC.

CDR3 nucleotides: TGCAGTGCTGCTCACATAATGTCTGAGAGCACAGATACGCAGTATTTT. Amino acid sequence: CSAAHIMSESTDTQYF. The chain employs TRBV20-1 and TRBJ2-3; D uncertain. The length of the CDR3 is 16 residues. The germline V and J ends were trimmed by 5 bases and 0 bases, with 18 bases remaining between them. Germline lookup yields CDR1 DFQATT and CDR2 SNEGSKA (reference sequence).

This rearrangement joins TRBV6-5 to TRBJ2-1; the match to TRBD1 covers 11 bases. With 6 bases clipped from V and 10 bases from J, the junction kept 8 bases outside the gene matches. CDR3 length equals 14 residues. The germline V gene encodes CDR1 MNHEY and CDR2 SVGAGI. CDR3 in amino acids: CASSWTGGPWEQFF. Here the CDR3 DNA reads TGTGCCAGCAGCTGGACAGGGGGCCCGTGGGAGCAGTTCTTC.

The chain combines TRBV5-6 with TRBJ1-5; D might be TRBD1 (6 bases). CDR3 length equals 15 residues. The V end lost 1 base, the J end lost 7 bases, and 15 bases lay between the germline ends. In germline, CDR1 is SGHDT, CDR2 YYEEEE. The CDR3 spells CASSLYTTQGQPQHF. CDR3 bases: TGTGCCAGCAGCTTGTATACTACCCAGGGGCAGCCCCAGCATTTT.

Turning to this clonotype: A much larger clone differs by one base, so this may be a read error. The rearrangement links TRBV11-2 to TRBJ2-7; D may be TRBD1 (7 bases). V was shortened by 4 bases and J by 6 bases, with 22 bases between the two germline ends. This CDR3 region has 16 residues. Germline CDR1 reads SGHAT; CDR2 reads FQNNGV. CDR3 region: CASSSGGATWGGEQYF. CDR3 nucleotide sequence: TGTGCCAGCAGCTCAGGGGGTGCCACATGGGGAGGCGAGCAGTACTTC.

This clonotype was counted at least ten times. The chain is built from TRBV20-1 and TRBJ1-4; D is possibly TRBD1 (5 bases). There are 13 residues in the CDR3. Trimming shortened V by 2 bases and J by 8 bases, and 12 bases separated the two germline ends. Germline loops: CDR1 DFQATT, CDR2 SNEGSKA (reference sequence). The CDR3 nucleotides read TGCAGTGCTAGAAGGGGCGCGGGGGAAAAACTGTTTTTT. Its protein product is CSARRGAGEKLFF.

This clonotype was seen a few times. Here the CDR3 reads CASGAVYNEQYF. The CDR3 DNA is TGTGCCAGTGGGGCGGTCTACAATGAGCAGTATTTT. V usage is TRBV19 and J usage is TRBJ2-3; D perhaps matches TRBD1 (5 bases). Trimming left V 8 bases short and J 11 bases short, with 17 bases between. Germline V lookup: CDR1 LNHDA, CDR2 SQIVND (reference sequence). This CDR3 has 12 residues.

Points on this clonotype: Mismatch with germline at one junction end may stem from a read error. The chain couples TRBV7-9 to TRBJ2-1; 13 bases agree with TRBD2. Germline lookup yields CDR1 SEHNR and CDR2 FQNEAQ (reference sequence). This CDR3 is 17 amino acids long. The DNA of the CDR3 is TGTGCCAGCAAAGAGGGGACTAGCGGGATGTCCTACAATCAGCAGTTCTTC. Translating it yields CASKEGTSGMSYNQQFF.

In this sample, this clonotype turned up many times. The chain joins TRBV7-9 to TRBJ2-7, with D possibly being TRBD1 or TRBD2 (5 bases each). CDR1 SEHNR and CDR2 FQNEAQ come from the germline V gene (reference sequence). This CDR3 spans 16 amino acids. Trimming took off 0 bases at V and 0 bases at J, with 12 bases between the two ends. This CDR3 is CASSLAGAQSSYEQYF. Here the CDR3 DNA reads TGTGCCAGCAGCTTAGCCGGGGCTCAGAGCTCCTACGAGCAGTACTTC.

This clonotype was counted only a few times. The J gene is TRBJ1-2, the V gene TRBV5-6, with TRBD1 as a possible D gene (6 bases). V lost 2 bases to trimming and J lost 8 bases, with 19 bases between them. The CDR3 length is 15 residues. Germline values: CDR1 SGHDT, CDR2 YYEEEE. This CDR3 reads CASSLRGPGAWGYTF. The CDR3 nucleotides read TGTGCCAGCAGCTTACGGGGACCGGGGGCGTGGGGCTACACCTTC.

This chain uses TRBV28 with TRBJ2-7; the match to TRBD2 covers 8 bases. The CDR3 covers 14 residues. V shed 7 bases and J 7 bases; nucleotides not matched to a gene: 12. Looked up from germline, CDR1 is MDHEN and CDR2 is SYDVKM. CDR3 sequence reads: CASNRAGVLWEQYF. The CDR3 DNA sequence: TGTGCCAGCAACCGAGCGGGAGTTCTCTGGGAGCAGTACTTC.

This clonotype was detected only a few times. V gene TRBV2 combines with J gene TRBJ2-1; 8 nucleotides agree with TRBD2. The CDR3 extends over 16 amino acids. The V gene's germline CDR1 is SNHLY and CDR2 FYNNEI. Trimming at V came to 7 bases and at J to 0 bases, leaving 8 bases not matched to a gene. The CDR3 nucleotides read TGTGCCAGCACCCCGGGGGGGGGGAGCTCCTACAATGAGCAGTTCTTC. Its translation: CASTPGGGSSYNEQFF.

This clonotype was detected many times. The chain joins TRBV30 to TRBJ2-2; a possible D gene is TRBD2 (6 bases). Germline CDR1 GTSNPN, CDR2 SVGIG (reference sequence). This CDR3 region has 13 residues. Trimming cost V 4 bases and J 6 bases, with 12 bases left between them. In nucleotides, the CDR3 is TGTGCCTGGAAGGGGAGCGGGCCCGGGGAGCTGTTTTTT. Residues: CAWKGSGPGELFF.

In this sample, this clonotype turned up many times. This chain joins TRBV29-1 and TRBJ2-7; 10 bases match TRBD2. The CDR3 length is 14 residues. V dropped 6 bases and J dropped 1; count of bases not matched to a gene: 6. CDR1 is SQVTM and CDR2 is ANQGSEA in the germline V gene. The CDR3 protein is CSVTGTSESYEQYF. For the CDR3, the DNA is TGCAGCGTGACCGGGACTAGCGAATCCTACGAGCAGTACTTC.

This clonotype was counted many times. This rearrangement joins TRBV9 to TRBJ1-3; tentatively, D is TRBD1 (5 bases). The CDR3 has 15 amino acids. Germline CDR1 and CDR2: SGDLS and YYNGEE. Deletions cut 2 bases from V and 4 bases from J, with 13 bases between. CDR3 nucleotides: TGTGCCAGCAGCGTGGGGGGGACGGCGGGAAACACCATATATTTT. It is translated as CASSVGGTAGNTIYF. Looking up the rest from reference TRBV9 and TRBJ1-3 gives the full variable domain: DSGVTQTPKHLITATGQRVTLRCSPRSGDLSVYWYQQSLDQGLQFLIQYYNGEERAKGNILERFSAQQFPDLHSELNLSSLELGDSALYFCASSVGGTAGNTIYFGEGSWLTVV.